A selection of T cell receptor beta chains follows, all from one sample in a study of type 1 regulatory T cells. These receptors' targets are unknown. TCRdb analysed the reads with MiXCR anew, one entry per CDR3 protein. The table has approximately 21,000 distinct CDR3 sequences, less than 50% seen once. Sequencing used cultured T cells, either the whole culture or a sorted T cell fraction (not recorded which). These receptors were taken from a human donor in good health. Both conserved end residues are part of each CDR3. Each record gives: V gene, J gene, clone size, D gene, CDR3 protein, CDR3 DNA. D genes are given only for firm matches. The size of a clone is reported for some rows only, either as once, few or many, or as a class for expanded clones.

v_gene: TRBV7-2
j_gene: TRBJ2-2
abundance: .
d_gene: TRBD2
CDR3aa: CASSLAGVAGNTGELFF
CDR3nt: TGTGCCAGCAGCTTAGCAGGGGTAGCGGGGAACACCGGGGAGCTGTTTTTT

v_gene: TRBV20-1
j_gene: TRBJ1-2
abundance: .
d_gene: TRBD1
CDR3aa: CSASNVRTLTRDRGSNYGYTF
CDR3nt: TGCAGTGCTAGTAATGTGAGAACCCTTACCCGGGACAGGGGCTCTAACTATGGCTACACCTTC

v_gene: TRBV3-1
j_gene: TRBJ2-7
abundance: many
d_gene: TRBD2
CDR3aa: CASSRTLAGAWEQYF
CDR3nt: TGTGCCAGCAGCCGAACTCTAGCGGGGGCTTGGGAGCAGTACTTC

v_gene: TRBV15
j_gene: TRBJ2-2
abundance: .
d_gene: .
CDR3aa: CATSRGASNTGELFF
CDR3nt: TGTGCCACCAGCAGAGGGGCCAGTAACACCGGGGAGCTGTTTTTT

v_gene: TRBV6-6
j_gene: TRBJ2-3
abundance: .
d_gene: .
CDR3aa: CASSAQGRLTDTQYF
CDR3nt: TGTGCCAGCAGCGCCCAGGGTCGGCTGACAGATACGCAGTATTTT

v_gene: TRBV20-1
j_gene: TRBJ2-2
abundance: few
d_gene: .
CDR3aa: CSALGRYTGELFF
CDR3nt: TGCAGTGCCCTCGGTCGCTACACCGGGGAGCTGTTTTTT

v_gene: TRBV5-4
j_gene: TRBJ2-2
abundance: few
d_gene: TRBD2
CDR3aa: CASSNERGGNTGELFF
CDR3nt: TGTGCCAGCAGCAACGAGCGGGGGGGGAACACCGGGGAGCTGTTTTTT

v_gene: TRBV7-2
j_gene: TRBJ1-1
abundance: .
d_gene: TRBD1
CDR3aa: CASSYDRVTEAFF
CDR3nt: TGTGCCAGCAGCTACGACAGGGTCACTGAAGCTTTCTTT

v_gene: TRBV20-1
j_gene: TRBJ2-5
abundance: .
d_gene: .
CDR3aa: CSAGNREFQETQYF
CDR3nt: TGCAGTGCTGGCAACCGGGAATTCCAAGAGACCCAGTACTTC

v_gene: TRBV4-3
j_gene: TRBJ2-7
abundance: few
d_gene: .
CDR3aa: CASSRHAEENLYEQYF
CDR3nt: TGCGCCAGCAGCCGACACGCGGAGGAAAATCTGTACGAGCAGTACTTC

v_gene: TRBV6-1
j_gene: TRBJ1-2
abundance: many
d_gene: .
CDR3aa: CASSVRGASNGYTF
CDR3nt: TGTGCCAGCAGTGTTAGAGGGGCCTCAAATGGCTACACCTTC

v_gene: TRBV20-1
j_gene: TRBJ2-1
abundance: .
d_gene: TRBD1
CDR3aa: CSAGDRVLNNNEQFF
CDR3nt: TGCAGTGCTGGTGACAGGGTGCTAAACAACAATGAGCAGTTCTTC

v_gene: TRBV12-3/TRBV12-4
j_gene: TRBJ1-5
abundance: once
d_gene: .
CDR3aa: CASSTTDKAIYSNQPQHF
CDR3nt: TGTGCCAGCAGCACAACGGACAAGGCTATTTATAGCAATCAGCCCCAGCATTTT

v_gene: TRBV5-1
j_gene: TRBJ2-1
abundance: .
d_gene: .
CDR3aa: CASGPGEDQFF
CDR3nt: TGCGCCAGCGGCCCCGGGGAAGACCAGTTCTTC

v_gene: TRBV2
j_gene: TRBJ1-3
abundance: .
d_gene: .
CDR3aa: CASSETGNIISGNTIYF
CDR3nt: TGTGCCAGCAGTGAAACAGGGAACATTATCTCTGGAAACACCATATATTTT

v_gene: TRBV12-3/TRBV12-4
j_gene: TRBJ2-2
abundance: few
d_gene: TRBD1
CDR3aa: CASSKGTGPGELFF
CDR3nt: TGTGCCAGCAGTAAAGGGACAGGGCCCGGGGAGCTGTTTTTT

v_gene: TRBV20-1
j_gene: TRBJ2-3
abundance: .
d_gene: .
CDR3aa: CSARQIGFAGAGDTQYF
CDR3nt: TGCAGTGCTAGACAGATCGGTTTCGCGGGGGCGGGGGATACGCAGTATTTT

v_gene: TRBV24-1
j_gene: TRBJ2-3
abundance: medium-sized
d_gene: TRBD1
CDR3aa: CATAAGGLDTQYF
CDR3nt: TGTGCCACCGCGGCAGGGGGCTTAGATACGCAGTATTTT